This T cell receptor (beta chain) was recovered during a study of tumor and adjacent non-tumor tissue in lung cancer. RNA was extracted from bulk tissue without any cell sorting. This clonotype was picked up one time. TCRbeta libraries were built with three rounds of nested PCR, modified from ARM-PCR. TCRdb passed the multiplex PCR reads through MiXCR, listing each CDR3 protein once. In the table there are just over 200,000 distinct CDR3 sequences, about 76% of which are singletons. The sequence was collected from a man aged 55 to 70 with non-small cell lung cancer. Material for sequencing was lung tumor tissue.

The CDR3 sequence: CASSLGQTGQETQYF. The CDR3, as DNA: TGTGCCAGCAGCTTAGGCCAGACCGGACAGGAGACCCAGTACTTC. This sequence joins TRBV11-2 and TRBJ2-5, with a possible D match to TRBD1 (6 bases). The CDR3 covers 15 residues. Germline lookup yields CDR1 SGHAT and CDR2 FQNNGV. V was cut by 1 base and J by 5 bases, with 14 bases left in between.